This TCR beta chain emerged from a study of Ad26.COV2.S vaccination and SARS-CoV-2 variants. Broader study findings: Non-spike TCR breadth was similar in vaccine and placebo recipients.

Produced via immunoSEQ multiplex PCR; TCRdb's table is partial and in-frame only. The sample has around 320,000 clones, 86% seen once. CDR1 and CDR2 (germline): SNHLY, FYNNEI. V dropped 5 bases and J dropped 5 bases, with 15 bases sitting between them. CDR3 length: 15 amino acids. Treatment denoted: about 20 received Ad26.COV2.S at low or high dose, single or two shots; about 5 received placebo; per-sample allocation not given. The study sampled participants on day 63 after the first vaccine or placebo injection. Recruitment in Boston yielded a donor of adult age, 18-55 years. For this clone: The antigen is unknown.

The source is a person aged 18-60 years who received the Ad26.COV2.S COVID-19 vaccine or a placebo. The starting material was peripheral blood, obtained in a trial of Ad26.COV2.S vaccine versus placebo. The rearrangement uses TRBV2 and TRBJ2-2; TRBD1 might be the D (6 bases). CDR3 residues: CASSSIQGRTGELFF. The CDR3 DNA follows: TGTGCCAGCAGTTCTATACAGGGAAGGACCGGGGAGCTGTTTTTT.